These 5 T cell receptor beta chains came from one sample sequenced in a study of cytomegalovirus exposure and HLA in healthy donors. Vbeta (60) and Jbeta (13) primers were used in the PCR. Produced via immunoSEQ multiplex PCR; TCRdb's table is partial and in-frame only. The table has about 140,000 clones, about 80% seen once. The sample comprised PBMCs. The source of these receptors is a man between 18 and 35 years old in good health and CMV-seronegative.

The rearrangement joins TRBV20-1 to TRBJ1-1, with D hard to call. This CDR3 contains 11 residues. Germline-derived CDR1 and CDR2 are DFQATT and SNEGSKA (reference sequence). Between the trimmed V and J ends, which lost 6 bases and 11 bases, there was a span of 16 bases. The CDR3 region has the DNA TGCAGTGCCGGGGAGCCCCTGGGGGCTTTCTTT. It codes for CSAGEPLGAFF.

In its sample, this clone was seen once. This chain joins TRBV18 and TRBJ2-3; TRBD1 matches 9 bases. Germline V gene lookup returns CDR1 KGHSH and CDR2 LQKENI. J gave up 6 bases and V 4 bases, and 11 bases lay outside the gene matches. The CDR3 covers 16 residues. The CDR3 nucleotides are TGTGCCAGCTCACTATCGGACAGGGGAAACCCGGATACGCAGTATTTT. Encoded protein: CASSLSDRGNPDTQYF.

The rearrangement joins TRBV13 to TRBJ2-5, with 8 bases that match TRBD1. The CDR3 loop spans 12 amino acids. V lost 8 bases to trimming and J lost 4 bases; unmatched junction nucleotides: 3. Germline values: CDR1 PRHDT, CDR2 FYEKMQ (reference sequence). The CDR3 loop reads CASGQGGETQYF. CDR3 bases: TGTGCCAGCGGACAGGGAGGAGAGACCCAGTACTTC.

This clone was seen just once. CDR3 DNA: TGCGCCAGCAGCCCGGGGACAGGGTACGAAAAACTGTTTTTT. It translates to CASSPGTGYEKLFF. The chain couples TRBV5-1 to TRBJ1-4; 9 bases line up with TRBD1. V gave up 4 bases and J gave up 8 bases; unmatched junction bases: 6. Germline V gene data show CDR1 as SGHRS and CDR2 as YFSETQ. The CDR3 covers 14 residues.

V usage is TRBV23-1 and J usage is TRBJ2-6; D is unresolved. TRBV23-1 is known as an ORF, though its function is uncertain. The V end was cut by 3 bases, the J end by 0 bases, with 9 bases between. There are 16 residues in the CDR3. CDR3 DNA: TGCGCCAGCAGTCATGACTCTAGCTCTGGGGCCAACGTCCTGACTTTC. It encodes CASSHDSSSGANVLTF.